A single sample gave rise to the 22 T cell receptor beta chains below, sequenced in a study of radiotherapy plus CTLA-4 blockade in lung cancer. Libraries were prepared by immunoSEQ multiplex PCR; TCRdb keeps only in-frame clonotypes and omits some of them. The sample holds 40,000 to 50,000 clones; approximately 85% are singletons and the top ten take about 3.6%. The sequences come from peripheral blood, collected from a patient treated with radiotherapy plus ipilimumab. These receptors were taken from a human donor with non-small cell lung cancer who had stable disease on radiotherapy plus ipilimumab.

This chain connects TRBV10-3 to TRBJ1-1; D is undetermined. V lost 3 bases to trimming and J lost 2 bases, with 16 bases between them. The CDR3 length is 16 residues. Germline assignment: CDR1 ENHRY and CDR2 SYGVKD. The CDR3 loop reads CAISDDGRGGNTEAFF. The CDR3 DNA reads as TGTGCCATCAGTGACGACGGGAGAGGTGGTAACACTGAAGCTTTCTTT.

The chain has TRBV7-8 and TRBJ2-7; D is uncertain. Trimming pared 1 base from V and 5 bases from J, leaving 9 bases between. The CDR3 is 13 residues long. Germline assignment: CDR1 SGHVS and CDR2 FQNEAQ. CDR3: CASSLDYVDEQYF. The CDR3 region has the DNA TGTGCCAGCAGCTTAGACTACGTAGACGAGCAGTACTTC.

V and J are TRBV4-1 and TRBJ2-3, with 7 bases lining up with TRBD2. The CDR3 extends over 17 amino acids. Trimming cost V 0 bases and J 3 bases; bases outside gene matches: 9. Germline CDR1 reads MGHRA; CDR2 reads YSYEKL. The CDR3 nucleotides are TGCGCCAGCAGCCAAGAAGCCGTCGGGAGGTTGACAGATACGCAGTATTTT. Translating gives CASSQEAVGRLTDTQYF.

The V and J genes are TRBV27 and TRBJ1-1, with TRBD1 identical over 8 bases. The germline V gene encodes CDR1 MNHEY and CDR2 SMNVEV (reference sequence). The CDR3 spans 15 residues. V dropped 6 bases and J dropped 2; count of bases not matched to a gene: 8. Here the CDR3 reads CASRDRAFLNTEAFF. As DNA, the CDR3 is TGTGCCAGCAGGGACAGGGCTTTTTTAAACACTGAAGCTTTCTTT.

The V and J genes are TRBV28 and TRBJ1-2; 11 bases agree with TRBD1. This CDR3 is built from 17 residues. V was pared by 2 bases and J by 3 bases, with 8 bases of the junction left unmatched. Germline-derived CDR1 and CDR2 are MDHEN and SYDVKM. The CDR3 DNA sequence: TGTGCCAGCAGTTTAAGGCGGGACAGGGGGGACCACTATGGCTACACCTTC. This translates into CASSLRRDRGDHYGYTF.

The V and J genes are TRBV2 and TRBJ2-6; possible D gene TRBD1, 9 bases. This CDR3 is built from 17 residues. Deletions cut 6 bases from V and 0 bases from J, with 15 bases between. In germline, CDR1 is SNHLY, CDR2 FYNNEI. Written as DNA, the CDR3 is TGTGCCAGCAGCGGGACAGGGACTAGCTCTGGGGCCAACGTCCTGACTTTC. It codes for CASSGTGTSSGANVLTF.

J is TRBJ2-3 and V is TRBV11-1, with 14 nucleotides matching TRBD2. The germline CDR1 and CDR2 sequences are SGHAT and FQDESV (reference sequence). V shed 3 bases and J 5 bases; nucleotides not matched to a gene: 1. The CDR3 contains 15 residues. CDR3 in amino acids: CASSLTSGRVDTQYF. CDR3 in DNA: TGTGCCAGCAGCTTGACTAGCGGGAGGGTAGATACGCAGTATTTT.

This chain uses TRBV18 with TRBJ2-3, with 7 positions matching TRBD2. Looked up from germline, CDR1 is KGHSH and CDR2 is LQKENI. The junction had 6 bases not matched to a gene; V was cut back by 1 base and J by 2 bases. The CDR3 is 16 residues long. CDR3 protein: CASSPRGGLSTDTQYF. The DNA for the CDR3 is TGTGCCAGCTCACCACGGGGGGGACTCTCCACAGATACGCAGTATTTT.

The CDR3 loop is CASSPRGLATETQYF. CDR3 DNA: TGTGCCAGCAGCCCCAGAGGACTAGCTACCGAGACCCAGTACTTC. The chain joins TRBV7-2 to TRBJ2-5; 8 nucleotides agree with TRBD2. Germline loops: CDR1 SGHTA, CDR2 FQGNSA. This CDR3 spans 15 amino acids. The trim removed 5 bases at V and 5 bases at J, leaving 10 bases unmatched.

This sequence joins TRBV7-9 and TRBJ2-2, with D maybe TRBD1 (5 bases). Germline CDR1 and CDR2: SEHNR and FQNEAQ (reference sequence). Trimming took 11 bases from V and 3 from J, leaving 10 bases between them. This CDR3 contains 12 residues. CDR3 residues: CAFDSYTGELFF. CDR3 DNA sequence: TGTGCCTTCGACAGTTACACCGGGGAGCTGTTTTTT.

In its sample, this clone was seen once. The gene calls are TRBV10-3 and TRBJ2-1; TRBD2 aligns across 7 bases. V trimming: 8 bases; J trimming: 8 bases; junction bases outside the gene matches: 6. The CDR3 extends over 12 amino acids. CDR1 is ENHRY and CDR2 is SYGVKD in the germline V gene. CDR3 sequence: CAIRGLVDEQFF. The CDR3 DNA reads TGTGCCATCCGTGGACTAGTCGATGAGCAGTTCTTC.

The chain carries TRBV19 and TRBJ2-7, with 10 bases fitting TRBD2. The V segment lost 7 bases and the J segment 3 bases; nucleotides outside the gene matches: 9. CDR1 and CDR2 (germline): LNHDA, SQIVND (reference sequence). This CDR3 comprises 15 residues. In nucleotides, the CDR3 is TGTGCCAGTACCCCAGCGGGAGGGCTCATCTACGAGCAGTACTTC. Residues: CASTPAGGLIYEQYF.

Turning to this clone: Additional DNA sequences in this sample encode the identical CDR3. V and J are TRBV15 and TRBJ2-7; no clear D gene. Trimming stripped 0 bases from V and 3 bases from J, with 12 bases between. The CDR3 is 15 amino acids. Germline V gene lookup returns CDR1 LNHNV and CDR2 YYDKDF (reference sequence). CDR3 nucleotide sequence: TGTGCCACCAGCAGAGATCAACGAGGTATCTACGAGCAGTACTTC. Its protein product is CATSRDQRGIYEQYF.

The rearrangement links TRBV27 to TRBJ1-2, with TRBD1 matching 8 bases. The germline CDR1 and CDR2 sequences are MNHEY and SMNVEV (reference sequence). This CDR3 has 13 amino acids. The trim removed 5 bases at V and 4 bases at J, leaving 3 bases unmatched. CDR3 DNA sequence: TGTGCCAGCAGTCCAGGACAGGGCTATGGCTACACCTTC. Encoded protein: CASSPGQGYGYTF.

DNA for the CDR3: TGTGCCAGCAGCTTGAGCGGGAGGGTCAATGAGCAGTTCTTC. It specifies CASSLSGRVNEQFF. V and J are TRBV7-3 and TRBJ2-1; 10 bases map to TRBD2. Per germline, CDR1 SGHTA and CDR2 FQGTGA. The V segment lost 3 bases and the J segment 6 bases; nucleotides outside the gene matches: 2. The CDR3 spans 14 residues.

This chain joins TRBV28 and TRBJ1-1; 8 bases fit TRBD1. Germline values: CDR1 MDHEN, CDR2 SYDVKM. J was trimmed by 1 base and V by 7 bases; bases with no gene match: 8. The CDR3 is 15 residues long. The CDR3 sequence is CASTTQGVENTEAFF. Here the CDR3 DNA reads TGTGCCAGCACCACACAGGGGGTGGAGAACACTGAAGCTTTCTTT. Drawing the rest from reference TRBV28 and TRBJ1-1, the complete variable domain is DVKVTQSSRYLVKRTGEKVFLECVQDMDHENMFWYRQDPGLGLRLIYFSYDVKMKEKGDIPEGYSVSREKKERFSLILESASTNQTSMYLCASTTQGVENTEAFFGQGTRLTVV.

This chain links TRBV11-3 with TRBJ2-1; 7 bases map to TRBD1. This CDR3 comprises 14 residues. The germline CDR1 and CDR2 sequences are SGHNT and YENEEA. J was trimmed by 4 bases and V by 1 base; bases with no gene match: 1. In DNA form, the CDR3 reads TGTGCCAGCAGCTTAGGGGACAGATACAATGAGCAGTTCTTC. Protein sequence: CASSLGDRYNEQFF.

The chain is built from TRBV7-9 and TRBJ2-1; 16 bases align to TRBD2. After removal of 7 bases from V and 12 bases from J, the junction contained 18 bases not matched to a gene. The CDR3 consists of 18 residues. Germline assignment: CDR1 SEHNR and CDR2 FQNEAQ (reference sequence). The CDR3 DNA follows: TGTGCCAGCAACCTGGGACAGGGAGTGGGACTAGCGGGAGGGGGGCAGTTCTTC. This translates into CASNLGQGVGLAGGGQFF.

The chain is built from TRBV25-1 and TRBJ1-5; TRBD1 matches 9 bases. The length of the CDR3 is 16 residues. Germline V gives CDR1 MGHDK, CDR2 SYGVNS. J lost 7 bases, V lost 8 bases, and 15 bases had no gene match. The CDR3 reads CASVIFLQGAEQPQHF. DNA for the CDR3: TGTGCCAGCGTAATATTCCTACAGGGGGCAGAACAGCCCCAGCATTTT. The full variable domain, its missing parts supplied by reference TRBV25-1 and TRBJ1-5, is EADIYQTPRYLVIGTGKKITLECSQTMGHDKMYWYQQDPGMELHLIHYSYGVNSTEKGDLSSESTVSRIRTEHFPLTLESARPSHTSQYLCASVIFLQGAEQPQHFGDGTRLSIL.

This clone was recorded a few times. V gene TRBV2 combines with J gene TRBJ2-1, with TRBD2 as a possible D gene (6 bases). The germline V and J ends were trimmed by 1 base and 0 bases, with 7 bases remaining between them. This CDR3 has 15 residues. Germline V gives CDR1 SNHLY, CDR2 FYNNEI. The CDR3 here is CASSEDGSSYNEQFF. CDR3 nucleotides: TGTGCCAGCAGTGAAGACGGGAGCTCCTACAATGAGCAGTTCTTC.

With regard to this clone: The sample carries other DNA sequences with the same CDR3. The chain recombines TRBV27 with TRBJ1-1; D uncertain. Deletions cut 5 bases from V and 0 bases from J, with 13 bases between. The CDR3 is made up of 15 amino acids. The germline CDR1 and CDR2 sequences are MNHEY and SMNVEV (reference sequence). In DNA form, the CDR3 reads TGTGCCAGCAGTCGAGGTAGGCGGCTGAACACTGAAGCTTTCTTT. Protein sequence: CASSRGRRLNTEAFF.

This chain uses TRBV10-3 with TRBJ2-1, with a tentative D call TRBD2 (5 bases). Germline V gene lookup returns CDR1 ENHRY and CDR2 SYGVKD. CDR3 size: 11 residues. Between the trimmed V and J ends, which lost 5 bases and 9 bases, there was a span of 8 bases. The chain's CDR3 is CAISQSGEQFF. The CDR3 coding sequence is TGTGCCATCAGTCAAAGCGGTGAGCAGTTCTTC.